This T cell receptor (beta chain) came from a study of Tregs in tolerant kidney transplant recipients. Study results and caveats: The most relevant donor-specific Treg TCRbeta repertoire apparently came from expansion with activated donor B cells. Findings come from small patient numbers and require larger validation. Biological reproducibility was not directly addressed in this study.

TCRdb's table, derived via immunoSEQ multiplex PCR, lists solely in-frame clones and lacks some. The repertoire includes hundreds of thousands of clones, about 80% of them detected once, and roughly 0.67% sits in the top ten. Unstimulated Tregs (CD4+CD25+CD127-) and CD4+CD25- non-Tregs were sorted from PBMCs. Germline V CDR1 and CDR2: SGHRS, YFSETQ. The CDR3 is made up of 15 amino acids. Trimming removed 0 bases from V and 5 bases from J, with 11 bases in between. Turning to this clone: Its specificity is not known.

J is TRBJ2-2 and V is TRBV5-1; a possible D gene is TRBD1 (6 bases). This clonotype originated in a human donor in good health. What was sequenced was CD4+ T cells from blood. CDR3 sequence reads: CASSLEQGRTGELFF. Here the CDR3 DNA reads TGCGCCAGCAGCTTGGAACAGGGAAGGACCGGGGAGCTGTTTTTT.